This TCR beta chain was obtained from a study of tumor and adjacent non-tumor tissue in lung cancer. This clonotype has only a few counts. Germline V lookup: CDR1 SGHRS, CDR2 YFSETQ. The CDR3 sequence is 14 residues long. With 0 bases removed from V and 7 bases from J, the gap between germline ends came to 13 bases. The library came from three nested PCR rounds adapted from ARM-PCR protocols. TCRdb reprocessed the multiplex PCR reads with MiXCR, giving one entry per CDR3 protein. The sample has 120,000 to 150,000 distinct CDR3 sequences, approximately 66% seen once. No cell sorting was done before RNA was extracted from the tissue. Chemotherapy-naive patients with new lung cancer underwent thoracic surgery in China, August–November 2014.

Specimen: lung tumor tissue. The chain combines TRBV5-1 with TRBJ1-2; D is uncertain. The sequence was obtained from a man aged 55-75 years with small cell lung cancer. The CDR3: CASSLDVSGGGYTF. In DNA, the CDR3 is TGCGCCAGCAGCTTGGATGTGTCTGGAGGTGGCTACACCTTC.